The 5 T cell receptor beta chains given below trace back to one sample, sequenced in a study of tumor-infiltrating lymphocytes in primary liver carcinoma. The authors made TCR beta cDNA from 400 to 550 ng total RNA with a constant-region primer. Three rounds of nested multiplex PCR with slightly modified ARM-PCR produced TCR beta libraries. Both of the initial two PCR rounds ran for around 10 cycles and employed TRBV1-TRBV30 forward primers alongside a C-beta reverse primer. Using its own MiXCR run on the multiplex PCR reads, TCRdb lists one record per CDR3 protein. The data hold around 170,000 distinct CDR3 sequences, with about 60% observed a single time. Germline DNA was also extracted, and blood RNA was taken from unsorted whole blood. The sequenced material came from peripheral blood. These receptors were collected from a man between 40 and 49 years old with primary liver carcinoma and hepatitis B virus infection.

This clonotype was picked up many times. The chain links TRBV11-1 to TRBJ2-1; D unresolved. Germline values: CDR1 SGHAT, CDR2 FQDESV (reference sequence). V was shortened by 5 bases and J by 4 bases, with 21 bases between the two germline ends. The CDR3 covers 17 residues. The CDR3 spells CASSAPIAERLYNEQFF. CDR3 DNA: TGTGCCAGCAGCGCCCCTATCGCGGAACGGCTATACAATGAGCAGTTCTTC.

In this sample, this clonotype turned up once. A read error is possible here, since a much larger clone lies one base away. The rearrangement uses TRBV4-2 and TRBJ2-1; the match to TRBD1 covers 10 bases. Germline CDR1 is LGHNA and CDR2 is YNFKEQ. J lost 8 bases, V lost 4 bases, and 8 bases had no gene match. This CDR3 has 15 residues. CDR3 protein: CASSPRTGGNYEQFF. The CDR3 coding sequence is TGTGCCAGCAGCCCGCGGACAGGGGGGAACTATGAGCAGTTCTTC.

This clonotype was picked up many times. The rearrangement links TRBV11-2 to TRBJ2-7; D remains unclear. Germline V gene data show CDR1 as SGHAT and CDR2 as FQNNGV. The CDR3 length is 16 residues. V gave up 2 bases and J gave up 3 bases, with 17 bases separating them. CDR3 in DNA: TGTGCCAGCAGCTTAAGATCGGCAAACGGTAACTACGAGCAGTACTTC. Translation gives CASSLRSANGNYEQYF.

Worth noting for this clonotype: A junction boundary mismatches the germline segment, possibly from a read error. CDR3 sequence: CVSSGWSAGELFF. The CDR3, as DNA: TGTGTCAGCAGTGGGTGGTCAGCCGGGGAGCTGTTTTTT. The J gene is TRBJ2-2, the V gene TRBV11-2; D unresolved. This CDR3 is 13 amino acids long. CDR1 is SGHAT and CDR2 is FQNNGV in the germline V gene.

As to this clonotype: Sequence at one end of the junction differs from germline and may be a read error. This chain links TRBV29-1 with TRBJ2-1; D may be TRBD1 (6 bases). This CDR3 comprises 14 residues. In germline, CDR1 is SQVTM, CDR2 ANQGSEA. The CDR3 coding sequence is TGCAGCGTTGACGTGGGACAAAGGATGGAAGAGCGGTTCTTC. This translates into CSVDVGQRMEERFF.